This TCR beta chain appears in the sequencing data of a study of cytomegalovirus exposure and HLA in healthy donors. About the research overall: Previous work identified around 120 million unique TCR beta sequences from about 179 million T cells.

Germline V gene data show CDR1 as SGHRS and CDR2 as YFSETQ. Trimming took 3 bases from V and 5 from J; bases not matched to a gene: 11. This CDR3 has 17 residues. Primers for the PCR totalled 60 Vbeta and 13 Jbeta. Authors' processing steps: In a later analysis, 70 million to 80 million unique TCR beta chains included roughly 11 million shared by two or more donors. Here immunoSEQ multiplex PCR was the method, and the copy in TCRdb shows in-frame clones only, minus some. That table is the source of V, J and clone size, and D and trimming were worked out from the DNA. The sample has some 120,000 clones, approximately 80% seen once. Only one count was recorded for this clone.

Sequences were obtained from PBMCs. This TCR was recovered from a woman between 18 and 29 years old in good health and CMV-seropositive. The chain joins TRBV5-1 to TRBJ2-5; TRBD2 matches at 12 bases. CDR3 sequence reads: CASSSRLLAGGGETQYF. CDR3 coding DNA: TGCGCCAGCAGCTCGCGACTACTAGCGGGAGGTGGTGAGACCCAGTACTTC.